Listed below are T cell receptor beta chains from one sample, sequenced in a study of cytomegalovirus exposure and HLA in healthy donors. Clones were sequenced by immunoSEQ multiplex PCR, and TCRdb holds only the in-frame ones, with some missing. The ten top clones account for 2% to 2.5%, within a sample of approximately 120,000 clones. Material for sequencing was PBMCs. These receptors all stem from a man aged 35-49 years in good health and CMV-seronegative. CDR3s include the opening cysteine and the closing phenylalanine or tryptophan. Each record gives: V gene, D gene, CDR3 length, J gene, CDR3 DNA, CDR3 protein. A D gene is named only where the DNA matches it firmly.

V: TRBV28; D: TRBD2; length: 14; J: TRBJ2-7; DNA: TGTGCCAGCATACCGGGGCGGGGGTATGGCGAGCAGTACTTC; CDR3: CASIPGRGYGEQYF
V: TRBV4-3; D: TRBD1; length: 13; J: TRBJ2-7; DNA: TGCGCCAGCAGCCGCGACAGGGCCTACGAGCAGTACTTC; CDR3: CASSRDRAYEQYF
V: TRBV6-1; D: -; length: 14; J: TRBJ1-3; DNA: TGTGCCAGCAGTGCACAGGGCTCTGGAAACACCATATATTTT; CDR3: CASSAQGSGNTIYF
V: TRBV29-1; D: -; length: 10; J: TRBJ2-2; DNA: TGCAGCGCTTACACCGGGGAGCTGTTTTTT; CDR3: CSAYTGELFF
V: TRBV5-6; D: -; length: 15; J: TRBJ1-4; DNA: TGTGCCAGCAGCTTTTCGGTCGGGGGTTTCGAAAAACTGTTTTTT; CDR3: CASSFSVGGFEKLFF
V: TRBV5-8; D: -; length: 14; J: TRBJ2-1; DNA: TGTGCCAGCAGCAACTTAGCGGCCTACAATGAGCAGTTCTTC; CDR3: CASSNLAAYNEQFF
V: TRBV20-1; D: TRBD1; length: 11; J: TRBJ2-5; DNA: TGCAGTGCTGACAGGGGTGAGACCCAGTACTTC; CDR3: CSADRGETQYF
V: TRBV11-3; D: -; length: 12; J: TRBJ1-1; DNA: TGTGCCAGCAGCTATGTCGGCACTGAAGCTTTCTTT; CDR3: CASSYVGTEAFF
V: TRBV29-1; D: TRBD1; length: 13; J: TRBJ2-4; DNA: TGCAGCGCTAGCGTACAGGGGGCAAACATTCAGTACTTC; CDR3: CSASVQGANIQYF
V: TRBV18; D: TRBD1; length: 15; J: TRBJ1-2; DNA: TGTGCCAGCTCCCCGACAGGGGACAGGGTCTCTGGCTACACCTTC; CDR3: CASSPTGDRVSGYTF
V: TRBV2; D: -; length: 12; J: TRBJ1-1; DNA: TGTGCCAGCAGTGATTGGGAGACGGAAGCTTTCTTT; CDR3: CASSDWETEAFF
V: TRBV5-5; D: TRBD1; length: 17; J: TRBJ2-5; DNA: TGTGCCAGCAGCGCGCAACAGGGGACCCACACCCAAGAGACCCAGTACTTC; CDR3: CASSAQQGTHTQETQYF